Given below is one T cell receptor (beta chain) in context. Its antigen remains unidentified. This CDR3 comprises 18 residues. CDR1 is MGHRA, CDR2 YSYEKL, per germline. V was cut by 4 bases and J by 4 bases, with 20 bases left in between. Described time point: newly diagnosed, previously untreated cHL patient sample. The authors purified CD4+ T cells from thawed PBMCs by magnetic negative selection. Only in-frame clones appear in the TCRdb table, and some are missing; sequencing was by immunoSEQ multiplex PCR. The sample consists of some 28,000 clones, 89% of them appearing once. This sample is part of a study of PD-1 blockade in classical Hodgkin lymphoma. Study conclusions and caveats: Reported baseline diversity: healthy donors highest, relapsed/refractory patients lowest.

This rearrangement joins TRBV4-1 to TRBJ2-6, with D perhaps matching TRBD1 or TRBD2 (5 bases each). Material: CD4+ T cells from blood. This receptor was taken from a human donor with classical Hodgkin lymphoma. The CDR3, as DNA: TGCGCCAGCAGCCTCGGGGCAGGGCGCCGCCCCGGGGCCAACGTCCTGACTTTC. Protein sequence: CASSLGAGRRPGANVLTF.